This entry is about one T cell receptor (beta chain). Its matching antigen is unknown. This CDR3 is built from 12 residues. The germline V gene has CDR1 MNHEY and CDR2 SVGAGI. V lost 6 bases and J lost 5, with 10 bases in between. Ahead of sequencing, the ViraFEST assay grew antigen-specific CD4+ T cells using viral peptide pools. Isolating CD4+ T cells followed more than eight days of culture. As their vaccination, participants received two doses of either BNT162b2 or mRNA-1273. The data stem from a study of vaccination effects on CD4 cells after COVID-19. Study conclusions and caveats: From healthy vaccinees, only 1 of 255 vaccine-induced clones also reacted to common cold coronaviruses.

Measured with immunoSEQ multiplex PCR; TCRdb has only the in-frame clones, and not every one. The repertoire holds approximately 61,000 clones, less than 80% seen once, with 0.95% to 1.5% in the top ten. Sequences were derived from CD4+ T cells from PBMCs cultured with HCoV-229E spike peptides, sampled after COVID-19 vaccination. The source of this sequence is a human donor who received a COVID-19 vaccine. V usage is TRBV6-5 and J usage is TRBJ2-5, with D uncertain. The CDR3 region is CASSLGLETQYF. The DNA for the CDR3 is TGTGCCAGCAGCTTAGGGTTGGAGACCCAGTACTTC.